These 28 T cell receptor beta chains came from one sample sequenced in a study of T cells after yellow fever vaccination. Each CDR3 protein is one row after TCRdb ran MiXCR on the 5' RACE reads. Of tens of thousands of distinct CDR3 sequences in the sample, approximately 7% were seen once. The sequenced sample was CD8+ T cells sorted from PBMCs, obtained 15 days after the yellow fever booster vaccination. The source of these receptors is a man aged 25-45 years who received the YFV17D yellow fever vaccine.

This clonotype was recorded at least ten times. The chain has TRBV5-6 and TRBJ2-7; 7 bases are a match to TRBD1. Looked up from germline, CDR1 is SGHDT and CDR2 is YYEEEE. V shed 2 bases, J shed 4 bases, and the junction held 6 bases outside the gene matches. This CDR3 contains 14 residues. The CDR3 reads CASSFGTEQYEQYF. DNA of the CDR3: TGTGCCAGCAGCTTCGGGACAGAACAATACGAGCAGTACTTC.

This clonotype was counted at least ten times. The J gene is TRBJ2-7, the V gene TRBV7-8, with 8 bases fitting TRBD2. With V trimmed by 5 bases and J by 4 bases, 10 bases remained unmatched. Germline CDR1 SGHVS, CDR2 FQNEAQ. The CDR3 runs to 15 residues. The CDR3 bases are TGTGCCAGCAGCCCGACGTCCAGCGGGGGTTACGAGCAGTACTTC. Protein sequence: CASSPTSSGGYEQYF.

This clonotype has at least ten counts. The V call is TRBV25-1, the J call TRBJ2-1; no clear D gene. Germline CDR1 MGHDK, CDR2 SYGVNS. This CDR3 has 14 amino acids. V was pared by 2 bases and J by 4 bases, with 9 bases between. The CDR3 DNA follows: TGTGCCAGCAGTGAAACCGGTGGGTACAATGAGCAGTTCTTC. Its protein product is CASSETGGYNEQFF. The full variable domain, its missing parts supplied by reference TRBV25-1 and TRBJ2-1, is EADIYQTPRYLVIGTGKKITLECSQTMGHDKMYWYQQDPGMELHLIHYSYGVNSTEKGDLSSESTVSRIRTEHFPLTLESARPSHTSQYLCASSETGGYNEQFFGPGTRLTVL.

This clonotype was observed at least ten times. The chain links TRBV6-5 to TRBJ1-1; 7 nucleotides match TRBD1. V was pared by 0 bases and J by 0 bases, with 1 base of the junction left unmatched. The V gene's germline CDR1 is MNHEY and CDR2 SVGAGI. CDR3 length: 15 amino acids. The CDR3 nucleotides are TGTGCCAGCAGTTACTCGGGACAGTTGAACACTGAAGCTTTCTTT. Translation gives CASSYSGQLNTEAFF.

In its sample, this clonotype was seen many times. The J gene is TRBJ2-7, the V gene TRBV7-9, with unresolved D. V gave up 4 bases and J gave up 3 bases, with 19 bases separating them. The V gene's germline CDR1 is SEHNR and CDR2 FQNEAQ (reference sequence). The CDR3 is 16 residues long. The CDR3 loop reads CASSSPLGPASYEQYF. CDR3 bases: TGTGCCAGCAGCTCCCCCCTAGGCCCAGCTAGCTACGAGCAGTACTTC. The entire variable domain, with the rest obtained from reference TRBV7-9 and TRBJ2-7, is as follows: DTGVSQNPRHKITKRGQNVTFRCDPISEHNRLYWYRQTLGQGPEFLTYFQNEAQLEKSRLLSDRFSAERPKGSFSTLEIQRTEQGDSAMYLCASSSPLGPASYEQYFGPGTRLTVT.

This clonotype has a count of ten or more. The genes are TRBV29-1 and TRBJ2-1; 12 bases are a match to TRBD2. The V and J ends lost 8 bases and 7 bases, in that order; junction bases with no gene match: 15. CDR1 is SQVTM and CDR2 is ANQGSEA in the germline V gene. This CDR3 is 16 amino acids long. CDR3 region: CSSSPAQGTSGNEQFF. CDR3 sequence (DNA): TGCAGCTCCTCCCCCGCCCAGGGGACTAGCGGGAATGAGCAGTTCTTC.

This clonotype was recorded at least ten times. The rearrangement links TRBV10-2 to TRBJ2-7; the D gene could be TRBD1 or TRBD2 (5 bases each). The CDR3 runs 12 residues. V gave up 6 bases and J gave up 6 bases, with 12 bases separating them. CDR1 WSHSY and CDR2 SAAADI come from the germline V gene. The CDR3 coding sequence is TGCGCCAGCAGCGAGGGGATCACCGAGCAGTACTTC. Amino acids: CASSEGITEQYF.

The CDR3 region has the DNA TGTGCCAGCTCACCCTTGGACGGGAATGAAAAACTGTTTTTT. It encodes CASSPLDGNEKLFF. The V and J genes are TRBV18 and TRBJ1-4; D is unresolved. CDR3 length equals 14 residues. V was pared by 3 bases and J by 5 bases, with 10 bases between. Germline CDR1 and CDR2: KGHSH and LQKENI.

This clonotype showed up many times. Its ends do not fully match the called genes, so a read error is possible. The V and J genes are TRBV20-1 and TRBJ1-1; perhaps TRBD1 as D (6 bases). CDR1 is DFQATT and CDR2 is SNEGSKA in the germline V gene (reference sequence). The CDR3 runs to 13 residues. The CDR3 sequence: CSARGQTNTEAFF. The CDR3 nucleotides read TGCAGTGCGAGAGGACAGACGAACACTGAAGCTTTCTTT.

This clonotype was seen at least ten times. The gene calls are TRBV12-3 or TRBV12-4 and TRBJ1-2, with TRBD1 matching 8 bases. V lost 5 bases and J lost 0; bases outside the gene matches: 11. The CDR3 length is 17 residues. The CDR3 region has the DNA TGTGCCAGCAGTCCAAGGACAGGGTCCACCCCTAACTATGGCTACACCTTC. Protein product: CASSPRTGSTPNYGYTF.

The table lists this clonotype with many counts. The chain links TRBV12-3 or TRBV12-4 to TRBJ2-3; 9 positions agree with TRBD2. Germline trimming cut 6 bases from V and 1 base from J; bases unmatched to any gene: 8. The CDR3 runs 16 residues. This chain's CDR3 is CASSTLAGMGTDTQYF. In nucleotides, the CDR3 is TGTGCCAGCAGCACTCTAGCGGGAATGGGCACAGATACGCAGTATTTT.

There are many counts of this clonotype. V usage is TRBV11-2 and J usage is TRBJ1-1, with D possibly being TRBD1 (5 bases). CDR3 size: 14 residues. Per the germline V gene, CDR1 is SGHAT and CDR2 is FQNNGV. Trimming cost V 1 base and J 7 bases, with 13 bases left between them. The CDR3 DNA reads TGTGCCAGCAGCTTAGGTGTAGGGGATGGTGAAGCTTTCTTT. Amino acids: CASSLGVGDGEAFF.

This clonotype occurred many times. The chain employs TRBV20-1 and TRBJ2-7; TRBD2 aligns across 7 bases. The germline V gene encodes CDR1 DFQATT and CDR2 SNEGSKA (reference sequence). The CDR3 has 16 residues. The J segment lost 7 bases and the V segment lost 0 bases, leaving 15 bases of the junction unmatched. The CDR3 DNA sequence: TGCAGTGCTAGAGATGTACGCGGGACTGAGGGAGGGGAGCAGTACTTC. Its protein product is CSARDVRGTEGGEQYF.

This clonotype was counted ten times or more. The chain is built from TRBV7-9 and TRBJ2-7; the D gene is possibly TRBD2 (5 bases). This CDR3 is built from 14 residues. Trimming pared 2 bases from V and 3 bases from J, leaving 11 bases between. CDR1 and CDR2 from the germline V gene are SEHNR and FQNEAQ (reference sequence). The CDR3 DNA follows: TGTGCCAGCAGCTTATTGGCCGGGGACTACGAGCAGTACTTC. Encoded protein: CASSLLAGDYEQYF.

Here the CDR3 reads CASSLGTGLRTDTQYF. As DNA, the CDR3 is TGTGCCAGCAGTTTAGGGACGGGACTACGCACAGATACGCAGTATTTT. The chain joins TRBV27 to TRBJ2-3, with 7 bases fitting TRBD2. The CDR3 has 16 amino acids. Unmatched junction bases numbered 6, after V lost 2 bases and J lost 1 base. The germline CDR1 and CDR2 sequences are MNHEY and SMNVEV (reference sequence).

This chain links TRBV4-3 with TRBJ2-7, with D possibly matching TRBD1 (6 bases). The germline V gene encodes CDR1 LGHNA and CDR2 YSLEER. The CDR3 is 15 amino acids. V lost 4 bases and J 0 bases, leaving 13 bases between the germline ends. CDR3 protein: CASSPRRDTSYEQYF. The CDR3 bases are TGCGCCAGCAGCCCGAGACGGGACACCTCCTACGAGCAGTACTTC.

The V and J genes are TRBV28 and TRBJ2-3; D gene unclear. The CDR3 contains 14 residues. Germline values: CDR1 MDHEN, CDR2 SYDVKM. Trimming took 2 bases from V and 2 from J, leaving 8 bases between them. CDR3 loop: CASSLSPLTDTQYF. The CDR3 DNA reads as TGTGCCAGCAGTTTAAGCCCGCTCACAGATACGCAGTATTTT.

This clonotype was counted many times. The chain links TRBV7-8 to TRBJ2-3, with TRBD2 matching over 16 bases. The junction had 3 bases not matched to a gene; V was cut back by 6 bases and J by 3 bases. The CDR3 is 16 amino acids. Germline V CDR1 and CDR2: SGHVS, FQNEAQ. The chain's CDR3 is CASSLGLAGGTDTQYF. The CDR3 coding sequence is TGTGCCAGCAGTCTGGGACTAGCGGGAGGGACAGATACGCAGTATTTT.

This clonotype was picked up many times. The rearrangement links TRBV4-3 to TRBJ2-7; D might be TRBD2 (6 bases). Trimming took off 1 base at V and 2 bases at J, with 6 bases between the two ends. The CDR3 extends over 13 amino acids. CDR1 is LGHNA and CDR2 is YSLEER in the germline V gene. CDR3 protein: CASSQGLAYEQYF. As DNA, the CDR3 is TGCGCCAGCAGCCAAGGACTAGCCTACGAGCAGTACTTC.

This clonotype came up many times. The J gene is TRBJ2-3, the V gene TRBV28; the match to TRBD2 covers 8 bases. The CDR3 totals 14 residues. Germline CDR1 and CDR2: MDHEN and SYDVKM. The ends lost 7 bases at V and 1 base at J; junction bases unmatched: 4. The chain's CDR3 is CASIVGRGTDTQYF. CDR3 coding DNA: TGTGCCAGCATTGTCGGGAGGGGCACAGATACGCAGTATTTT.

This clonotype was detected many times. The chain links TRBV6-2 or TRBV6-3 to TRBJ2-7; the D is unclear. Germline V gene lookup returns CDR1 MNHEY and CDR2 SVGEGT. The CDR3 loop spans 13 amino acids. Deletions cut 2 bases from V and 3 bases from J, with 8 bases between. DNA for the CDR3: TGTGCCAGCAGTTACGCTTCTAGCTACGAGCAGTACTTC. Protein sequence: CASSYASSYEQYF.

This clonotype was seen at least ten times. The chain carries TRBV12-5 and TRBJ2-3; D not resolved. Germline V gene data show CDR1 as LGHNT and CDR2 as FRNRAP. The CDR3 is 13 amino acids. Trimming took 3 bases from V and 3 from J, leaving 7 bases between them. The CDR3 spells CASGLPSTDTQYF. As DNA, the CDR3 is TGTGCTAGTGGTTTACCCTCTACAGATACGCAGTATTTT.

This clonotype was observed a few times. The V call is TRBV30, the J call TRBJ1-1; D remains ambiguous. The CDR3 covers 13 residues. V lost 0 bases and J lost 5, with 10 bases in between. Per germline, CDR1 GTSNPN and CDR2 SVGIG (reference sequence). CDR3: CAWSVTVGTEAFF. DNA for the CDR3: TGTGCCTGGAGTGTGACGGTGGGGACTGAAGCTTTCTTT.

There are many counts of this clonotype. The chain joins TRBV30 to TRBJ2-4; weak D call: TRBD2 (5 bases). The germline V and J ends were trimmed by 0 bases and 9 bases, with 18 bases remaining between them. Germline V gives CDR1 GTSNPN, CDR2 SVGIG (reference sequence). The CDR3 spans 15 residues. As DNA, the CDR3 is TGTGCCTGGAGTGTGGGTGCCCCGTCGGGGAGCATTCAGTACTTC. Its protein product is CAWSVGAPSGSIQYF.

This clonotype turned up a few times. V gene TRBV18 combines with J gene TRBJ2-7; weak D call: TRBD2 (6 bases). This CDR3 comprises 16 residues. CDR1 KGHSH and CDR2 LQKENI come from the germline V gene. Trimming left V 3 bases short and J 4 bases short, with 19 bases between. CDR3 bases: TGTGCCAGCTCACCCTCCATGGGGGGAGAAAGATACGAGCAGTACTTC. This codes for CASSPSMGGERYEQYF. Filled out from reference TRBV18 and TRBJ2-7, the complete variable domain reads NAGVMQNPRHLVRRRGQEARLRCSPMKGHSHVYWYRQLPEEGLKFMVYLQKENIIDESGMPKERFSAEFPKEGPSILRIQQVVRGDSAAYFCASSPSMGGERYEQYFGPGTRLTVT.

This clonotype was picked up many times. V is TRBV14 and J is TRBJ2-2, with TRBD2 matching 10 bases. Germline CDR1 reads SGHDN; CDR2 reads FVKESK. The CDR3 totals 16 residues. V shed 4 bases, J shed 4 bases, and the junction held 6 bases outside the gene matches. CDR3 bases: TGTGCCAGCAGCCCCGGGCTAGCGGGAGTCACCGGGGAGCTGTTTTTT. It is translated as CASSPGLAGVTGELFF. The whole variable domain, filled in from reference TRBV14 and TRBJ2-2, reads EAGVTQFPSHSVIEKGQTVTLRCDPISGHDNLYWYRRVMGKEIKFLLHFVKESKQDESGMPNNRFLAERTGGTYSTLKVQPAELEDSGVYFCASSPGLAGVTGELFFGEGSRLTVL.

This clonotype occurred many times. V and J are TRBV27 and TRBJ2-7; perhaps TRBD1 as D (5 bases). V dropped 8 bases and J dropped 0 bases, with 11 bases sitting between them. The CDR3 spans 13 residues. Germline loops: CDR1 MNHEY, CDR2 SMNVEV (reference sequence). CDR3 in amino acids: CASGDRVSYEQYF. Written as DNA, the CDR3 is TGTGCCAGCGGAGACAGAGTCTCCTACGAGCAGTACTTC.

In its sample, this clonotype was seen many times. This chain links TRBV11-2 with TRBJ2-2; D unresolved. From germline, CDR1 is SGHAT and CDR2 FQNNGV. The CDR3 consists of 11 residues. The V and J ends lost 6 bases and 7 bases respectively, with 6 bases between them. CDR3 sequence reads: CASRGIGELFF. For the CDR3, the DNA is TGTGCCAGCAGAGGGATCGGGGAGCTGTTTTTT.